The text below deals with one T cell receptor (beta chain). What it binds is not known. At the survey level, the v3.0 immunoSEQ assay was run. Sequencing was performed with immunoSEQ multiplex PCR; in TCRdb, only in-frame clones are kept and a portion is missing. This table holds some 30,000 clones, 70% to 90% found once. Trimming took off 6 bases at V and 7 bases at J, with 21 bases between the two ends. This CDR3 has 16 residues. CDR1 is MDHEN, CDR2 SYDVKM, per germline. These data are taken from a study of long-term antiretroviral therapy in people with HIV. Study conclusions and caveats: Clones showing expansion before ART dominated the repertoire at all time points.

The TCR comes from a man between 18 and 29 years old with HIV. The chain uses TRBV28 and TRBJ2-2; D could derive from TRBD1 or TRBD2 (5 bases each). The sample here was unsorted PBMCs, taken 1.1 years after starting antiretroviral therapy. The CDR3 loop is CASRWALRGRHGELFF. In nucleotides, the CDR3 is TGTGCCAGCAGGTGGGCTTTGAGGGGAAGGCACGGGGAGCTGTTTTTT.